What follows are 5 T cell receptor beta chains derived from one specimen sequenced in a study of blood T cell repertoires in COVID-19. Produced via immunoSEQ multiplex PCR; TCRdb's table is partial and in-frame only. In the table there are about half a million clones, 75% to 90% of which are singletons. The sequenced sample was peripheral blood. The receptors were gathered from a human donor in a cohort sampled during active COVID-19.

The rearrangement joins TRBV6-6 to TRBJ2-1; 7 bases are shared with TRBD2. This CDR3 is 14 amino acids long. The germline V gene encodes CDR1 MNHNY and CDR2 SVGAGI (reference sequence). After removal of 8 bases from V and 6 bases from J, the junction contained 10 bases not matched to a gene. In DNA form, the CDR3 reads TGTGCCAGCCTCTTGGCGCTAGCGGTCAATGAGCAGTTCTTC. It encodes CASLLALAVNEQFF.

The chain uses TRBV6-5 and TRBJ2-1, with 7 nucleotides matching TRBD2. The germline V gene has CDR1 MNHEY and CDR2 SVGAGI. The V segment lost 10 bases and the J segment 3 bases; nucleotides outside the gene matches: 12. This CDR3 has 15 amino acids. The CDR3 sequence: CAILRSGISYNEQFF. In DNA form, the CDR3 reads TGTGCCATCCTCCGGAGCGGGATTAGCTACAATGAGCAGTTCTTC.

The J gene is TRBJ2-5, the V gene TRBV7-9, with D possibly being TRBD2 (6 bases). Trimming removed 1 base at V and 4 bases at J, with 10 bases between. The germline V gene has CDR1 SEHNR and CDR2 FQNEAQ (reference sequence). The CDR3 consists of 14 residues. In DNA, the CDR3 is TGTGCCAGCAGCTTAGTCTGGGGAGGAGAGACCCAGTACTTC. It is translated as CASSLVWGGETQYF.

Details on this clone: The same CDR3 is also encoded by other DNA sequences in this sample. This chain connects TRBV7-9 to TRBJ1-1; TRBD1 might be the D (5 bases). The CDR3 runs to 15 residues. V was pared by 0 bases and J by 5 bases, with 13 bases between. CDR1 is SEHNR, CDR2 FQNEAQ, per germline (reference sequence). The CDR3 loop reads CASSLALGEGTEAFF. As DNA, the CDR3 is TGTGCCAGCAGCTTAGCATTGGGGGAGGGTACTGAAGCTTTCTTT. Drawing the rest from reference TRBV7-9 and TRBJ1-1, the complete variable domain is DTGVSQNPRHKITKRGQNVTFRCDPISEHNRLYWYRQTLGQGPEFLTYFQNEAQLEKSRLLSDRFSAERPKGSFSTLEIQRTEQGDSAMYLCASSLALGEGTEAFFGQGTRLTVV.

In this sample, this clone turned up once. The chain links TRBV5-5 to TRBJ1-2; perhaps TRBD1 as D (5 bases). CDR3 length: 17 amino acids. Trimming took off 4 bases at V and 0 bases at J, with 19 bases between the two ends. Germline CDR1 is SGHKS and CDR2 is YYEKEE (reference sequence). CDR3 amino acids: CASSAQAGRNPNYGYTF. CDR3 sequence (DNA): TGTGCCAGCAGCGCACAGGCGGGGCGTAACCCTAACTATGGCTACACCTTC.